This T cell receptor beta chain was sequenced for a study of cytomegalovirus exposure and HLA in healthy donors (dated by TCRdb to about 2017). Looking at the study overall: An earlier analysis of 587 of the donors reported about 290 Gb of sequence data and about 100 million unique TCR beta sequences from some 180 million T cells. Approximately 300 gigabases of sequencing data and around 90 million unique TCR sequences made up an early release that covered over 550 HLA-typed donors. Of the roughly 400 genotyped donors, roughly 80% fell in the genetic ancestry cluster associated with self-reported Caucasian donors. The aim of the study was to test whether cataloging public T cell receptors could identify signatures of past pathogen exposure. The study profiled the T cell repertoires of about 720 subjects by immunosequencing and related them to cytomegalovirus serostatus. In addition to the first cohort of several hundred subjects, a separate validation cohort of approximately 120 different subjects was used. The study combined high-throughput TCR immunosequencing, statistical association of individual TCRs with disease status, and machine learning to predict cytomegalovirus infection status. A later analysis re-examined previously published TCR beta repertoires from more than 550 donors and added high-resolution HLA genotyping to investigate patterns of TCR occurrence. Rather than drawing on any new phenotypic data, the later analysis identified candidate immune exposures from TCR beta sequences and the way those sequences occurred across donors. An earlier analysis of approximately 580 of the donors used high-throughput TCR beta sequencing to judge whether each TCR beta V gene segment behaved as functional or pseudogenic. Alongside the repertoire data, information on donor age, sex, ethnicity and CMV serostatus was compiled. Genome-wide SNP genotypes for about three fifths of the roughly 700 donors were used in a later genetic analysis, which treated that subset as a discovery cohort. Every discovery cohort repertoire had been produced on one sequencing platform. Class I and class II HLA loci were covered by the typing at four-digit resolution. Typing coverage varied by locus: roughly 620-640 donors for A, B, C, DRB1 and DQB1; around 560 for DQA1; over 600 for DPA1; some 470 for DPB1. Four or five DR-DQ haplotypes were handled as single units for association and clustering because linkage in the cohort was strong. Across under 500 genotyped donors of the cohort, an average of roughly 200,000 unique TCR beta nucleotide sequences per donor were sequenced, and roughly a sixth of those sequences were non-productive. Overall study outcomes, separate from this receptor: A later analysis associated around 16,000 TCR beta sequences with specific HLA alleles at a false discovery rate of 0.05. Some IMGT-functional V segments, including TRBV6-2 and TRBV6-3, could not be distinguished by the 87-base-pair reads and were therefore excluded. Presence/absence analyses assumed roughly uniform sequencing depth across donors, an assumption that may not hold. A further reported finding was that TCR beta sequences accurately predicted the HLA-A and HLA-B alleles for most subjects in the first cohort. Three of the identified cytomegalovirus-associated TCR beta chains were confirmed in vitro to be specific for cytomegalovirus antigens. In this cohort, only TCR beta chains were sequenced, and detectable features were limited by the absence of alpha or paired-chain data. Broadly in line with IMGT annotations, most TCR beta V segments showed up in productive rearrangements about 87% or about 30% of the time in an earlier analysis of several hundred of the donors. Compared with equally common non-associated chains, HLA-associated TCR beta chains in a later analysis were more clonally expanded and had lower generation probabilities. Around 16 rarely observed V segments, including chromosome 9 orphons, were excluded from the earlier analysis of a few hundred of the donors because counts were too low. In both the original and validation cohorts, the classifier was reported to diagnose cytomegalovirus status with high specificity and sensitivity. Assigning TCR associations to individual alleles was difficult when HLA alleles, especially DR and DQ, strongly co-occurred. Most CMV-associated TCR beta chains appeared to be HLA-restricted in a later analysis, and the HLA associations seemed to be driven largely by CMV exposure. According to a later genetic analysis, donors in an Asian-associated ancestry cluster had fewer N-insertions in productive TCRs than the approximately 630-donor mean. A total of 150 to 200 TCR beta chains were listed by the study as associated with cytomegalovirus. Because HLA typing was missing for some donors at each locus, association tests included only the typed subset. A later analysis reported that several top co-occurrence clusters appeared linked to parvovirus B19, influenza, CMV and Epstein-Barr virus. In a later analysis, the rate of TCR association differed among HLA loci, with DRB1 alleles having the most associated TCRs and HLA-C alleles having the fewest. The authors suggested that the approach could potentially be generalized to other disease states and immunological phenotypes. Across donors, most TCR sequences were observed very rarely, whereas some public TCRs were present in many individuals. The sequencing pipeline was judged likely to have produced a cluster of highly shared sequence variants as a technical artifact. Correlated functional status among segregating V segments might reflect linkage disequilibrium, but an unknown experimental factor could not be ruled out. In a later genetic analysis, a missense DCLRE1C variant was associated with V-gene and J-gene trimming of TCR beta chains, and the association was replicated in an independent cohort. Immune exposure information for the cohort was limited to CMV serostatus.

Library generation was performed with the immunoSEQ multiplex PCR assay. For the multiplex PCR, a mixture combining 60 forward primers for TCR Vbeta segments and 13 reverse primers for TCR Jbeta segments was used. The CDR3 region of rearranged TCR beta genes was amplified from genomic DNA by a multiplex PCR assay. Amplified TCR beta libraries were sequenced as 87-base-pair reads on the Illumina HiSeq System. On the authors' methods: Across the roughly 600 repertoires, a later analysis counted roughly 77 million unique TCR beta chains, some 11 million of which were shared by at least two donors. To remove PCR and sequencing errors, raw reads were error-corrected and collapsed into unique sequences using a nearest-neighbor algorithm that merged closely related sequences. Alignment of CDR3 sequences to IMGT reference sequences was used to assign V, D and J gene segments. Each retained sequence needed at least a six-nucleotide match to both a V gene segment and a J gene segment. Rearrangements were called productive when the CDR3 lacked stop codons and stayed in frame with V and J; all others were non-productive. CDR3 was defined by IMGT convention, running from the second conserved V-encoded cysteine to the conserved J-encoded phenylalanine. The earlier analysis of a few hundred of the donors excluded any sequence lacking an unambiguous match to a single V gene segment. In an earlier analysis of 587 of the donors, a V segment was called functional when productive rearrangements were above 56.7%, and segregating when the standard deviation between donors exceeded 5%. A statistical classification framework was built to diagnose cytomegalovirus status from the catalog of TCR beta chain sequences. In a later analysis, V and J genes were assigned by comparing TCR nucleotide sequences against IMGT/GENE-DB human TR gene sequences. Using the TCRdist pipeline, a later analysis assigned CDR3 sequences along with most-parsimonious VDJ recombination scenarios. A later analysis defined each TCR beta chain by its CDR3 amino acid sequence plus V-gene family, and excluded reads lacking a unique V-gene family. As a way to deal with suspected cross-contamination and a sequencing artifact, a later analysis dropped under 600 nucleotide sequences that were highly shared and had low generation probability. For each public chain, a later analysis derived a clonal expansion index from normalized ranks of inferred template counts within each repertoire. A later analysis computed generation probabilities with a VDJ recombination model fitted to out-of-frame rearrangements, and checked the results against IGoR. A later analysis scored TCR-TCR, TCR-HLA and TCR-CMV co-occurrence with hypergeometric tests, applying a repertoire-size bias correction to TCR pairs. False discovery rates were estimated in a later analysis by permuting HLA or CMV assignments 20 times. In a later analysis, co-occurring TCRs were grouped with DBSCAN, and TCRdist sequence similarity was added when clustering was performed within HLA-allele-positive subsets. Repertoires with fewer than 30,000 or more than 120,000 public chains, plus five repertoires with anomalous nucleotide sharing, were excluded from co-occurrence clustering. TCRdb provides this immuneACCESS table in a form limited to in-frame rearrangements. Some clones are lacking; in checked studies, under half of them reflect an unresolved V gene, and why the rest are absent is not known. That table is the source of V, J and clone size, and D and trimming were worked out from the DNA. A total of hundreds of thousands of clones appear in this sample, roughly 89% of them only once. The ten largest make up around 2.1% of the sample.

The cohort was made up of approximately 700 healthy bone marrow donors. All cohort members were sampled while nominally healthy, although unrecorded immune exposures were likely present. The donor tested CMV seronegative, placing the donor among the roughly 400 seronegative members of the cohort. A peripheral blood sample was collected from each donor, and TCR beta sequencing was performed on peripheral blood mononuclear cells. The Qiagen DNeasy Blood Extraction Kit was used to extract genomic DNA from the blood cell samples. With regard to this clone: Its antigen target is currently unknown. No qualities accompany the bases; no much larger clone lies one base away.

Based on the germline V gene (reference sequence), the CDR1 and CDR2 sequences are LNHDA and SQIVND. V was cut back by 7 bases and J by 2 bases, leaving a gap of 11 bases between them. The CDR3 measures 13 amino acids from cysteine to phenylalanine. Here the CDR3 DNA is all that survives: 39 bases in frame from base 1. The chain uses TRBV19 and TRBJ1-1; the D gene is perhaps TRBD1, from 5 matching bases. Sequencing was done on a sample of PBMCs. The clonotype originates from a woman between 18 and 29 years old in good health and CMV-seronegative. The CDR3 protein sequence reads: CASTHQGNTEAFF. The nucleotide sequence reads as follows: TGTGCCAGTACCCACCAGGGTAACACTGAAGCTTTCTTT.